This TCR beta chain was recorded in a study of T-cell memory formation after mild COVID-19. At the level of the study: TCR clustering was largely donor specific.

General study points: Day 15 to 85 contractors were CD4/CD8 balanced; later expanders leaned CD4+.

TCRdb analysed the 5' RACE reads with MiXCR anew, one entry per CDR3 protein. The sample shows roughly 350,000 distinct CDR3 sequences, roughly an eighth of them seen only once. This clonotype was found a few times. Its specificity is unknown. There are 17 residues in the CDR3. The V gene's germline CDR1 is SGHAT and CDR2 FQNNGV. Trimming took 5 bases from V and 0 from J; bases not matched to a gene: 8. Input material: PBMCs or a T cell subset sorted from them (not recorded which). The rearrangement links TRBV11-2 to TRBJ1-4; TRBD1 matches at 8 bases. The TCR comes from a man younger than 30 who had mild COVID-19 (a few samples of this study predate the infection). Cell type and time point are not known. CDR3 protein: CASSSGRRGPTNEKLFF. Written as DNA, the CDR3 is TGTGCCAGCAGCAGTGGGCGCAGGGGGCCAACTAATGAAAAACTGTTTTTT.